The 16 T cell receptor beta chains presented below share a single source sample, sequenced in a study. TCRdb itself ran the RT-PCR reads through MiXCR, one entry per CDR3 protein. The data hold 550,000 to 750,000 distinct CDR3 sequences, with 13% to 15% observed a single time. The sample consisted of memory CD4+ T cells from blood. These receptors all come from a female donor in good health, serving as a healthy control.

There are many counts of this clonotype. V usage is TRBV20-1 and J usage is TRBJ1-2; perhaps TRBD1 as D (5 bases). The V gene lost 3 bases and the J gene lost 0 bases, with 5 bases spanning the gap. Germline assignment: CDR1 DFQATT and CDR2 SNEGSKA (reference sequence). This CDR3 comprises 12 residues. CDR3 in amino acids: CSARTANYGYTF. The CDR3 DNA sequence: TGCAGTGCTAGGACAGCTAACTATGGCTACACCTTC.

In its sample, this clonotype was seen many times. This chain joins TRBV20-1 and TRBJ2-5; 7 nucleotides match TRBD2. The CDR3 spans 12 residues. Germline V gene sequence: CDR1 DFQATT, CDR2 SNEGSKA (reference sequence). The junction had 7 bases not matched to a gene; V was cut back by 5 bases and J by 7 bases. The CDR3 bases are TGCAGTGCTTGGGACTACTCGGGGACCCAGTACTTC. This translates into CSAWDYSGTQYF.

This clonotype was picked up a small number of times. The rearrangement links TRBV7-2 to TRBJ2-1, with 13 bases matching TRBD2. Germline loops: CDR1 SGHTA, CDR2 FQGNSA. The CDR3 covers 16 residues. V gave up 6 bases and J gave up 8 bases; unmatched junction bases: 10. In nucleotides, the CDR3 is TGTGCCAGCAGACCGGCCGGGACTAGCGGGAACTATGAGCAGTTCTTC. It translates to CASRPAGTSGNYEQFF. Complete variable domain (other parts from reference TRBV7-2 and TRBJ2-1): GAGVSQSPSNKVTEKGKDVELRCDPISGHTALYWYRQSLGQGLEFLIYFQGNSAPDKSGLPSDRFSAERTGGSVSTLTIQRTQQEDSAVYLCASRPAGTSGNYEQFFGPGTRLTVL.

This clonotype was detected ten times or more. This rearrangement joins TRBV4-2 to TRBJ2-5; D may be TRBD1 (6 bases). This CDR3 contains 14 residues. Between the trimmed V and J ends, which lost 3 bases and 2 bases, there was a span of 10 bases. Per the germline V gene, CDR1 is LGHNA and CDR2 is YNFKEQ. The DNA for the CDR3 is TGTGCCAGCAGCCATCCCGGACAGCAAGAGACCCAGTACTTC. Its protein is CASSHPGQQETQYF.

V is TRBV6-2 or TRBV6-3 and J is TRBJ1-5; maybe TRBD1 (6 bases). Germline CDR1 and CDR2: MNHEY and SVGEGT. This CDR3 has 17 residues. The ends were cut back, 6 bases at V and 2 bases at J, with 20 bases in the middle. The CDR3 coding sequence is TGTGCCAGCAGGGCTCTAACAGGGTGGTTTGGCAATCAGCCCCAGCATTTT. This encodes CASRALTGWFGNQPQHF.

This clonotype was picked up many times. The germline gene is not matched at one end of the junction; a read error may be the cause. V and J are TRBV7-7 and TRBJ2-5; D is perhaps TRBD2 (6 bases). Germline V gene data show CDR1 as SSHAT and CDR2 as FNYEAQ (reference sequence). The CDR3 loop spans 14 amino acids. The CDR3 region is CASSRGTDQETQYF. CDR3 nucleotides: TGTGCTAGCAGCCGCGGGACCGACCAAGAGACCCAGTACTTC.

This clonotype was seen many times. This CDR3 reads CASMGQETQYF. In DNA form, the CDR3 reads TGTGCCAGCATGGGCCAAGAGACCCAGTACTTC. The rearrangement uses TRBV6-1 and TRBJ2-5; D unresolved. In germline, CDR1 is MNHNS, CDR2 SASEGT. Trimming removed 7 bases from V and 1 base from J, with 4 bases in between. The CDR3 is made up of 11 amino acids.

This clonotype occurred many times. V usage is TRBV21-1 and J usage is TRBJ2-1. TRBV21-1 is a pseudogene. The CDR3 loop spans 13 amino acids. CDR3 nucleotide sequence: TGTGCCAGCAGCAAAGCTGGGGACAATGAGCAGTTCTTC. This encodes CASSKAGDNEQFF.

On this clonotype: At one of its ends the junction is not consistent with the germline gene, which may arise from a read error. The J gene is TRBJ1-5, the V gene TRBV5-6; D not resolved. CDR3 length: 13 residues. Germline V gene data show CDR1 as SGHDT and CDR2 as YYEEEE. CDR3 protein: CASSLATQGPQRF. The CDR3 bases are TGTGCCAGCAGCTTGGCTACACAAGGGCCCCAGCGTTTT.

This clonotype was recorded at least ten times. The chain's CDR3 is CASSAAMAGNTEAFF. CDR3 sequence (DNA): TGTGCCAGCAGTGCAGCGATGGCGGGGAACACTGAAGCTTTCTTT. The rearrangement uses TRBV6-1 and TRBJ1-1; no clear D. The V gene's germline CDR1 is MNHNS and CDR2 SASEGT. V was cut by 4 bases and J by 1 base, with 13 bases left in between. The length of the CDR3 is 15 residues.

This clonotype was found a few times. V is TRBV11-2 and J is TRBJ2-4, with 9 bases matching TRBD1. The CDR3 is 16 amino acids. Germline loops: CDR1 SGHAT, CDR2 FQNNGV. V shed 2 bases, J shed 8 bases, and the junction held 10 bases outside the gene matches. This CDR3 reads CASSLNPTGGRYIQYF. DNA of the CDR3: TGTGCCAGCAGCTTAAATCCGACAGGGGGGAGGTACATTCAGTACTTC.

At least ten counts were recorded for this clonotype. This rearrangement joins TRBV6-1 to TRBJ2-5; TRBD1 aligns across 9 bases. Germline CDR1 and CDR2: MNHNS and SASEGT. After removal of 8 bases from V and 5 bases from J, the junction contained 9 bases not matched to a gene. The CDR3 length is 14 residues. CDR3 amino acids: CASRRDRVVETQYF. As DNA, the CDR3 is TGTGCCAGCCGCCGGGACAGGGTGGTGGAGACCCAGTACTTC.

This clonotype was seen ten or more times. The chain recombines TRBV5-5 with TRBJ1-5; D not resolved. CDR3 length equals 13 residues. CDR1 is SGHKS, CDR2 YYEKEE, per germline (reference sequence). The V end lost 3 bases, the J end lost 6 bases, and 10 bases lay between the germline ends. The CDR3 reads CASSYQEGQPQHF. The CDR3 bases are TGTGCCAGCAGCTACCAGGAGGGTCAGCCCCAGCATTTT.

The table lists this clonotype with many counts. This chain joins TRBV12-3 or TRBV12-4 and TRBJ1-6, with TRBD1 as a possible D gene (5 bases). Between the trimmed V and J ends, which lost 7 bases and 14 bases, there was a span of 15 bases. The CDR3 extends over 12 amino acids. CDR3 nucleotides: TGTGCCAGCACTAGAGGGGTCTCGGCCCTCCACTTT. This translates into CASTRGVSALHF.

The gene calls are TRBV28 and TRBJ1-5, with a weak D call TRBD1 (5 bases). Germline V gene lookup returns CDR1 MDHEN and CDR2 SYDVKM. The CDR3 contains 14 residues. V was pared by 3 bases and J by 3 bases, with 9 bases between. CDR3 coding DNA: TGTGCCAGCAGTTTGGCGGACAACAATCAGCCCCAGCATTTT. Protein sequence: CASSLADNNQPQHF.

Many counts were recorded for this clonotype. The chain employs TRBV29-1 and TRBJ2-5; D gene unclear. Germline V gene lookup returns CDR1 SQVTM and CDR2 ANQGSEA. The CDR3 runs 12 residues. V was trimmed by 7 bases and J by 2 bases, leaving 11 bases between them. The CDR3: CSAILSQETQYF. The CDR3 DNA reads TGCAGCGCCATCTTGAGTCAAGAGACCCAGTACTTC.